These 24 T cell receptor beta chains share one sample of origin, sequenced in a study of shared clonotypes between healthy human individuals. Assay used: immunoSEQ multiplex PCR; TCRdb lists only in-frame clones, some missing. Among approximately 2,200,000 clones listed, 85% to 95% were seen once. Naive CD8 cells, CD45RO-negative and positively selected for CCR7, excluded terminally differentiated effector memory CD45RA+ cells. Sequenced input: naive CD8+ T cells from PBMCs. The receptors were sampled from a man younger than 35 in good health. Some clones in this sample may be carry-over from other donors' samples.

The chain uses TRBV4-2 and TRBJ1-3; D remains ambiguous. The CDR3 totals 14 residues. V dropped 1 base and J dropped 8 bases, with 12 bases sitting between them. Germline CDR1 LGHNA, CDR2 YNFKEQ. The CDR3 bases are TGTGCCAGCAGCCAAGTTGGACTGATGGACACCATATATTTT. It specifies CASSQVGLMDTIYF.

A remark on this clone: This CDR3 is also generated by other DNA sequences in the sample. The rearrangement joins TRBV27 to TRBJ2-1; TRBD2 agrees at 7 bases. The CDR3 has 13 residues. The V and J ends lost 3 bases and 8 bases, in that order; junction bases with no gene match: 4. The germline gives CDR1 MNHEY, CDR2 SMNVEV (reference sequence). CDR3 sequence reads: CASSFLLADEQFF. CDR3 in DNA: TGTGCCAGCAGTTTCCTTCTAGCGGATGAGCAGTTCTTC.

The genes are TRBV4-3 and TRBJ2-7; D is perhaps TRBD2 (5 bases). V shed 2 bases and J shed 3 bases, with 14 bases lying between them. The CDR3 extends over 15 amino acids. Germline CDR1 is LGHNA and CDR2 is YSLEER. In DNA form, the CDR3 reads TGCGCCAGCAGCCAACGTCCGAGAGGACTCTACGAGCAGTACTTC. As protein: CASSQRPRGLYEQYF.

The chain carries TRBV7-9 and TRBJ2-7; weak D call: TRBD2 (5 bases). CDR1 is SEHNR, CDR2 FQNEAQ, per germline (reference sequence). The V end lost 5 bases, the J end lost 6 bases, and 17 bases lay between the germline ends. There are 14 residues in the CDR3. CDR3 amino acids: CASSTGIRNFEQYF. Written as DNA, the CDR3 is TGTGCCAGCAGCACGGGAATACGCAATTTCGAGCAGTACTTC.

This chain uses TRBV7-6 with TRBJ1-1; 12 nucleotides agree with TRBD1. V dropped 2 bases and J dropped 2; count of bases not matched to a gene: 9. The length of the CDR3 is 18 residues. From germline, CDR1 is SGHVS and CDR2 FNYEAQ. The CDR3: CASSLPQSGTGGNTEAFF. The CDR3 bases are TGTGCCAGCAGCTTACCCCAATCAGGGACAGGGGGCAACACTGAAGCTTTCTTT.

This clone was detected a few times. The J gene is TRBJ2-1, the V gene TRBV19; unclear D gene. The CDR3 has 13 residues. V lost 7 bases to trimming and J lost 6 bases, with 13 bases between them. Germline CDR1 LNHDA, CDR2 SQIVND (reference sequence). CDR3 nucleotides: TGTGCCAGTATCCCTCATCCGGGCAATGAGCAGTTCTTC. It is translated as CASIPHPGNEQFF.

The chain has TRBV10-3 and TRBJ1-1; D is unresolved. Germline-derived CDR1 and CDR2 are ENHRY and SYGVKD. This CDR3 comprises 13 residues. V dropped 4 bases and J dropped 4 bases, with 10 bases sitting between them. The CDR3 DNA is TGTGCCATCAGTGCAGGTTCGGGCACTGAAGCTTTCTTT. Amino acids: CAISAGSGTEAFF.

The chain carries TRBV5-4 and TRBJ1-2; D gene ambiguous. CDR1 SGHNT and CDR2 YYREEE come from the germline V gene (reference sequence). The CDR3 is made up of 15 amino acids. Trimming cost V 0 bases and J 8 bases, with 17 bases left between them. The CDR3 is CASSLGPGSLYGYTF. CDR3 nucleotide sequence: TGTGCCAGCAGCTTGGGTCCGGGATCCCTATACGGCTACACCTTC.

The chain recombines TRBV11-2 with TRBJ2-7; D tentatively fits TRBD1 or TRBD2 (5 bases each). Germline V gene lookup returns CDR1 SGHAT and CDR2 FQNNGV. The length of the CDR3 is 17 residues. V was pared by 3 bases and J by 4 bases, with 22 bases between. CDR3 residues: CASSLGPDGPPPYEQYF. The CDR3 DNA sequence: TGTGCCAGCAGCTTGGGACCGGACGGACCCCCACCGTACGAGCAGTACTTC.

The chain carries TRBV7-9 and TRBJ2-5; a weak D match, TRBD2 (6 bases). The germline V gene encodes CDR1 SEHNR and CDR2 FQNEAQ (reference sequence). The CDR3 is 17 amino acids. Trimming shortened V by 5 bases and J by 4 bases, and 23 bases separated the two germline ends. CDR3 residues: CASSPGPRGRFRETQYF. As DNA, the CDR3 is TGTGCCAGCAGCCCCGGGCCCCGGGGGAGGTTTCGAGAGACCCAGTACTTC. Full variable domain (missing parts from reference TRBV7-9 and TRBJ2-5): DTGVSQNPRHKITKRGQNVTFRCDPISEHNRLYWYRQTLGQGPEFLTYFQNEAQLEKSRLLSDRFSAERPKGSFSTLEIQRTEQGDSAMYLCASSPGPRGRFRETQYFGPGTRLLVL.

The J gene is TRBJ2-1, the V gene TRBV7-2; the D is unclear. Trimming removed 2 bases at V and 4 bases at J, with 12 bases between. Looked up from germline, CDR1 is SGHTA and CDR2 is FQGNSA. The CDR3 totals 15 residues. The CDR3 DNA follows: TGTGCCAGCAGCTTATCCCCCAGGCCATACAATGAGCAGTTCTTC. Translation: CASSLSPRPYNEQFF.

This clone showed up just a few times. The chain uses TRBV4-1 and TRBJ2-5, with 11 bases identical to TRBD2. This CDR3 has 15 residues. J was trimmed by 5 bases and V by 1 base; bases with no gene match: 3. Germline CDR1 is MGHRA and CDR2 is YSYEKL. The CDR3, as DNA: TGCGCCAGCAGCCAAGTAGCGGGAGGGCCGGAGACCCAGTACTTC. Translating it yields CASSQVAGGPETQYF.

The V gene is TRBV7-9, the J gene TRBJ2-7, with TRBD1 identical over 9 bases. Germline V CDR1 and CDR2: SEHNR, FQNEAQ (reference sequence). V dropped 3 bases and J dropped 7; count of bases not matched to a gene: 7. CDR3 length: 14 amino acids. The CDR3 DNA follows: TGTGCCAGCAGCTTGGACAGGGGTGTAGCAGAGCAGTACTTC. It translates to CASSLDRGVAEQYF. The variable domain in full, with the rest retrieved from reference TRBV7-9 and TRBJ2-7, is DTGVSQNPRHKITKRGQNVTFRCDPISEHNRLYWYRQTLGQGPEFLTYFQNEAQLEKSRLLSDRFSAERPKGSFSTLEIQRTEQGDSAMYLCASSLDRGVAEQYFGPGTRLTVT.

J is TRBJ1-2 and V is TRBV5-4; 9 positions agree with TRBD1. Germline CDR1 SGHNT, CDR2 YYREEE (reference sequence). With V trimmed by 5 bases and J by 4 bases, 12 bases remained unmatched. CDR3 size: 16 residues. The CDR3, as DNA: TGTGCCAGCAGTTCCCCTGGACAGGGGAGGATCTATGGCTACACCTTC. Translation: CASSSPGQGRIYGYTF.

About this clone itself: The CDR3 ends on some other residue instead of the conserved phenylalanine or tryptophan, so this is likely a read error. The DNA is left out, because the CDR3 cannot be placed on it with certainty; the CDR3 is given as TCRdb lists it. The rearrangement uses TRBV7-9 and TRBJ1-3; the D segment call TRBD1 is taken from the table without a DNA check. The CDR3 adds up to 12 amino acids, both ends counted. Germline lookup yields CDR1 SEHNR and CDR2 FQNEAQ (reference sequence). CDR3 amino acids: CASRDTGGSHFY.

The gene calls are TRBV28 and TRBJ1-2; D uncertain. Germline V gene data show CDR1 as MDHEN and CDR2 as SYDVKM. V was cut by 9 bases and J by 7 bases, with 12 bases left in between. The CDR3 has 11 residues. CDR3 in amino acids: CASRSGSGYTF. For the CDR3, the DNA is TGTGCCAGTAGATCGGGGTCTGGCTACACCTTC.

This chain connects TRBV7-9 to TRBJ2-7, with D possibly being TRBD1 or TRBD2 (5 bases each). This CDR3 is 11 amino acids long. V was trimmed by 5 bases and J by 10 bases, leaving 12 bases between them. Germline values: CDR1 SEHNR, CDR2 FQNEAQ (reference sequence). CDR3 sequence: CASSEGWGQYF. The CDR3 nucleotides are TGTGCCAGCAGCGAGGGGTGGGGCCAGTACTTC.

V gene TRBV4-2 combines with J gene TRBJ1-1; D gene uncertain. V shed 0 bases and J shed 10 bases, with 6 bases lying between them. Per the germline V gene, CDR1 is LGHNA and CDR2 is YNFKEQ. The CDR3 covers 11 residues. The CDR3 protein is CASSQDSGAFF. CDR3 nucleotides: TGTGCCAGCAGCCAAGATTCGGGAGCTTTCTTT.

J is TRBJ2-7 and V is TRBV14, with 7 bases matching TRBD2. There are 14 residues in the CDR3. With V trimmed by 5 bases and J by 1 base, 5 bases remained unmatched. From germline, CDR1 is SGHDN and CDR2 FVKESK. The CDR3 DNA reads TGTGCCAGCAGCGGGAGGGCTACTTCCTACGAGCAGTACTTC. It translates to CASSGRATSYEQYF.

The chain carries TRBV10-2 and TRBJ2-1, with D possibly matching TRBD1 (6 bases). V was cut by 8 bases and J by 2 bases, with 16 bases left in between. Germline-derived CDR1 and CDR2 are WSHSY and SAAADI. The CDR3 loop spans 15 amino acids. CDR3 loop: CASETRTEAYNEQFF. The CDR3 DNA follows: TGCGCCAGCGAGACAAGGACAGAAGCCTACAATGAGCAGTTCTTC.

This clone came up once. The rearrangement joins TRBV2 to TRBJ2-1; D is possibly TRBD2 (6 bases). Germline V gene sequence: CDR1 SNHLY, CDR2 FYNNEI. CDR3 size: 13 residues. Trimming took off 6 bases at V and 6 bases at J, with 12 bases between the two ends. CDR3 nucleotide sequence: TGTGCCAGCAGGCGACTAGTAGGCAATGAGCAGTTCTTC. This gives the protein CASRRLVGNEQFF. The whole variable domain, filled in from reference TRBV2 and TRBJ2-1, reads EPEVTQTPSHQVTQMGQEVILRCVPISNHLYFYWYRQILGQKVEFLVSFYNNEISEKSEIFDDQFSVERPDGSNFTLKIRSTKLEDSAMYFCASRRLVGNEQFFGPGTRLTVL.

CDR3 residues: CASSAPGRSDIQYF. The CDR3 bases are TGTGCCAGCAGCGCCCCCGGCAGGAGTGACATTCAGTACTTC. This sequence joins TRBV9 and TRBJ2-4; D is uncertain. This CDR3 spans 14 amino acids. Germline CDR1 and CDR2: SGDLS and YYNGEE. V lost 3 bases and J 8 bases, leaving 15 bases between the germline ends.

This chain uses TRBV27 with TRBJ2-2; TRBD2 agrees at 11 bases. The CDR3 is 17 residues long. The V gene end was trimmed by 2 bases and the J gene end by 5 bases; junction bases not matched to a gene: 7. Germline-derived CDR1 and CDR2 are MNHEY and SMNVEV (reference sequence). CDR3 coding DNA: TGTGCCAGCAGTTTACCCTCCACTAGCGGGAGAACCGGGGAGCTGTTTTTT. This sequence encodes CASSLPSTSGRTGELFF.

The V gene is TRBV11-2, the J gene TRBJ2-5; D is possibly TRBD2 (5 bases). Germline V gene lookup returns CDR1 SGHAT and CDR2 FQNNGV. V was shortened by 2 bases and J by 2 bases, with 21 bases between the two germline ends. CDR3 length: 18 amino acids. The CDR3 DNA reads TGTGCCAGCAGCTTATATACCCCCCCCCTAGCCTGGCAAGAGACCCAGTACTTC. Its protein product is CASSLYTPPLAWQETQYF. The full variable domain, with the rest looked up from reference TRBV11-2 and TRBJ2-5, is EAGVAQSPRYKIIEKRQSVAFWCNPISGHATLYWYQQILGQGPKLLIQFQNNGVVDDSQLPKDRFSAERLKGVDSTLKIQPAKLEDSAVYLCASSLYTPPLAWQETQYFGPGTRLLVL.